This T cell receptor (beta chain) was observed in a study of blood T cells in healthy people across ages. V was shortened by 1 base and J by 5 bases, with 11 bases between the two germline ends. The germline V gene has CDR1 LGHNA and CDR2 YSLEER. The CDR3 loop spans 14 amino acids. Then a second PCR, running about 6 to 11 cycles, was carried out with a sample-barcoded 5' primer and a J-beta primer mix. MiXCR, run by TCRdb on the 5' RACE reads, gives a single entry per CDR3 protein. The table lists about 1.8 million distinct CDR3 sequences, about 49% of them singletons. The genes are TRBV4-3 and TRBJ2-5; D is unclear. This receptor was taken from a woman aged 40 to 50 in good health. The sequenced sample was blood. The DNA for the CDR3 is TGCGCCAGCAGCCAAGCCCTGGATCGCGAGACCCAGTACTTC. The encoded protein is CASSQALDRETQYF.